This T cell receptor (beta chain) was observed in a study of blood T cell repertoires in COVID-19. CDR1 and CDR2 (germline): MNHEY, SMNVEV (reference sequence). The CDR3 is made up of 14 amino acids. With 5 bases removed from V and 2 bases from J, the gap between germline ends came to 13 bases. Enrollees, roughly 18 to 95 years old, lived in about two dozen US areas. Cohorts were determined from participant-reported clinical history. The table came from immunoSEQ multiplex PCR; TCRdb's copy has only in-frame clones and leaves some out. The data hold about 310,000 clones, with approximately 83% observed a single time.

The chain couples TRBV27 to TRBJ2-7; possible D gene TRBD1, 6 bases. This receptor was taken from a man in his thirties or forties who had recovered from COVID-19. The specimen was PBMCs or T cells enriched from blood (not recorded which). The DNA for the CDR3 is TGTGCCAGCAGTAACCGGGACATTCCCTACGAGCAGTACTTC. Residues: CASSNRDIPYEQYF.